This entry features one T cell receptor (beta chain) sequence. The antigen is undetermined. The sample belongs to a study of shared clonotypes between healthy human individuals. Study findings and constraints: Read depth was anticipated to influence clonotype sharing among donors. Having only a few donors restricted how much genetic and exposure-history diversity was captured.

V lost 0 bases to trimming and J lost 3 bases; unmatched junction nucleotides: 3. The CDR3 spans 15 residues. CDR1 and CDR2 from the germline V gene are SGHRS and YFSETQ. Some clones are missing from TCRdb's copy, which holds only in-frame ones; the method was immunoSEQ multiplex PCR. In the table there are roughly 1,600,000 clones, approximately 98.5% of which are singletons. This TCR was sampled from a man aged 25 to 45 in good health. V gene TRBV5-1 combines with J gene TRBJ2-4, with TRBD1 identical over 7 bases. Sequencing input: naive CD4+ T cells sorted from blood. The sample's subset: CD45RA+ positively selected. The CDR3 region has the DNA TGCGCCAGCAGCTTGGCAGGGGGTGGCAAAAACATTCAGTACTTC. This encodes CASSLAGGGKNIQYF.